These 4 T cell receptor beta chains share one sample of origin, sequenced in a study of T cells in narcolepsy (dated by TCRdb to the late 2010s). The library was made by the immunoSEQ multiplex PCR assay. Held by TCRdb, this immuneACCESS table contains in-frame sequences only and omits some clones. Under half of the omission traces to an unresolved V gene where checked; the cause of the rest is unknown. Present in this sample are around 24,000 clones, about 80% of which were seen just once. Around 0.99% of the sample rests with the top ten. The source material was memory (CD45RA-) CD4+ T cells from blood. What the cell subset or site label conveys for this sample: memory T cells sorted ex vivo from peripheral blood. The receptors here all came from a human donor in good health.

The gene calls are TRBV18 and TRBJ1-2; TRBD1 matches 9 bases. Unmatched junction bases numbered 7, after V lost 3 bases and J lost 8 bases. The CDR3 runs 14 residues. Germline V gives CDR1 KGHSH, CDR2 LQKENI. The DNA of the CDR3 is TGTGCCAGCTCACCGTCACAGGGGGCTGAGGGCTACACCTTC. It encodes CASSPSQGAEGYTF.

CDR3 protein: CASSWAASGANTGELFF. DNA for the CDR3: TGTGCCAGCAGCTGGGCGGCTAGCGGGGCGAACACCGGGGAGCTGTTTTTT. The chain is built from TRBV5-4 and TRBJ2-2, with TRBD2 matching over 9 bases. The CDR3 spans 17 residues. Germline-derived CDR1 and CDR2 are SGHNT and YYREEE (reference sequence). V trimming: 3 bases; J trimming: 0 bases; junction bases outside the gene matches: 6.

The V and J genes are TRBV5-1 and TRBJ2-3, with D unclear. Germline assignment: CDR1 SGHRS and CDR2 YFSETQ. Trimming removed 4 bases from V and 2 bases from J, with 14 bases in between. The CDR3 consists of 15 residues. The CDR3 nucleotides are TGCGCCAGCAGCGCCGACGACAAACTCACAGATACGCAGTATTTT. The encoded protein is CASSADDKLTDTQYF. Drawing the rest from reference TRBV5-1 and TRBJ2-3, the complete variable domain is KAGVTQTPRYLIKTRGQQVTLSCSPISGHRSVSWYQQTPGQGLQFLFEYFSETQRNKGNFPGRFSGRQFSNSRSEMNVSTLELGDSALYLCASSADDKLTDTQYFGPGTRLTVL.

This chain uses TRBV30 with TRBJ2-7; tentative D call: TRBD1 (5 bases). The V gene's germline CDR1 is GTSNPN and CDR2 SVGIG (reference sequence). There are 14 residues in the CDR3. V dropped 0 bases and J dropped 0 bases, with 9 bases sitting between them. In DNA, the CDR3 is TGTGCCTGGAGTGTTCAGGGTAGCTCCTACGAGCAGTACTTC. This translates into CAWSVQGSSYEQYF.